This T cell receptor (beta chain) emerged from a study of T cell responses to AZD1222 COVID-19 vaccine. Points from the study as a whole: Repertoires were obtained only post-peak T cell response. Clonal diversity may have been underestimated, and the donors were mostly white British, with more females than males.

Assay: immunoSEQ multiplex PCR; the TCRdb copy retains only in-frame clones and omits some. The sample holds about 140,000 clones, approximately 90% seen once. CDR3 size: 12 residues. Looked up from germline, CDR1 is MDHEN and CDR2 is SYDVKM. Trimming cost V 11 bases and J 10 bases, with 17 bases left between them. Regarding this clone: Antigen specificity is unknown.

The V and J genes are TRBV28 and TRBJ1-4; D is unresolved. The TCR sequence derives from an adult in good health. The sample consisted of peripheral blood, taken on day 0 of AZD1222 vaccination. The CDR3 spells CASTTTDRKLFF. Written as DNA, the CDR3 is TGTGCCTCCACAACAACGGACCGAAAACTGTTTTTT.